These 31 T cell receptor beta chains came from one sample sequenced in a study of blood T cell repertoires in COVID-19. Profiling relied on immunoSEQ multiplex PCR, and the TCRdb table lists in-frame clones only, not all of them. The sample lists a few hundred thousand clones, around 90% seen once, with about 15% in the top ten. Sequenced input: PBMCs or T cells enriched from blood (not recorded which). The receptors here all came from a man aged 25-40 years who had been exposed to COVID-19.

The V gene is TRBV5-4, the J gene TRBJ2-2; D might be TRBD2 (6 bases). Per germline, CDR1 SGHNT and CDR2 YYREEE (reference sequence). V lost 4 bases and J lost 7, with 17 bases in between. CDR3 size: 15 residues. The CDR3 nucleotides read TGTGCCAGCAGCCTGAGGGGTATGGGGGGCGGGGAGCTGTTTTTT. Its protein is CASSLRGMGGGELFF.

There are a few counts of this clone. This sequence joins TRBV18 and TRBJ1-2, with D tentatively TRBD1 (6 bases). Trimming stripped 1 base from V and 2 bases from J, with 8 bases between. The CDR3 has 14 amino acids. CDR1 and CDR2 from the germline V gene are KGHSH and LQKENI. The CDR3 protein is CASSPLRGNYGYTF. The CDR3 DNA sequence: TGTGCCAGCTCACCACTGAGGGGGAACTATGGCTACACCTTC.

This chain connects TRBV6-6 to TRBJ2-4, with 8 bases lining up with TRBD2. J was trimmed by 5 bases and V by 2 bases; bases with no gene match: 8. The CDR3 extends over 16 amino acids. The V gene's germline CDR1 is MNHNY and CDR2 SVGAGI (reference sequence). The CDR3 sequence is CASSYHPGLEQNIQYF. The CDR3 nucleotides are TGTGCCAGCAGTTACCATCCGGGACTAGAGCAAAACATTCAGTACTTC.

The V and J genes are TRBV13 and TRBJ2-1; D is perhaps TRBD2 (6 bases). Per the germline V gene, CDR1 is PRHDT and CDR2 is FYEKMQ (reference sequence). This CDR3 comprises 15 residues. Trimming cost V 5 bases and J 9 bases, with 20 bases left between them. The CDR3 is CASSPTRGGKSEQFF. As DNA, the CDR3 is TGTGCCAGCAGCCCCACCCGGGGAGGAAAGAGTGAGCAGTTCTTC.

The chain has TRBV30 and TRBJ1-5; tentatively, D is TRBD1 (6 bases). The CDR3 covers 13 residues. V was cut by 1 base and J by 4 bases, with 8 bases left in between. Germline CDR1 is GTSNPN and CDR2 is SVGIG (reference sequence). As DNA, the CDR3 is TGTGCCTGGAGTGCCAGGGGAAATCAGCCCCAGCATTTT. Translating gives CAWSARGNQPQHF.

The chain links TRBV7-9 to TRBJ1-6, with 10 nucleotides matching TRBD1. Unmatched junction bases numbered 13, after V lost 6 bases and J lost 8 bases. CDR1 and CDR2 from the germline V gene are SEHNR and FQNEAQ (reference sequence). The CDR3 is 17 amino acids. The DNA for the CDR3 is TGTGCCAGCAGTTGGGACAGGGGACTACCGGGGTATTCACCCCTCCACTTT. It specifies CASSWDRGLPGYSPLHF. The variable domain in full, completed from reference TRBV7-9 and TRBJ1-6, reads DTGVSQNPRHKITKRGQNVTFRCDPISEHNRLYWYRQTLGQGPEFLTYFQNEAQLEKSRLLSDRFSAERPKGSFSTLEIQRTEQGDSAMYLCASSWDRGLPGYSPLHFGNGTRLTVT.

The J gene is TRBJ1-2, the V gene TRBV2; TRBD1 aligns across 7 bases. Losses at the gene ends were 6 bases for V and 0 bases for J; bases not matched to a gene: 13. CDR3 length equals 17 residues. Germline V gene data show CDR1 as SNHLY and CDR2 as FYNNEI. The CDR3 DNA sequence: TGTGCCAGCAGACCACAGGGGCAGTGGTTTGCTAACTATGGCTACACCTTC. It is translated as CASRPQGQWFANYGYTF.

The chain has TRBV5-4 and TRBJ2-1, with 10 nucleotides matching TRBD2. J was trimmed by 4 bases and V by 3 bases; bases with no gene match: 16. Germline CDR1 and CDR2: SGHNT and YYREEE (reference sequence). CDR3 size: 19 residues. This CDR3 reads CASSSGRVAGGYTYNEQFF. In DNA form, the CDR3 reads TGTGCCAGCAGCTCCGGCAGGGTAGCGGGGGGATACACTTACAATGAGCAGTTCTTC.

Note on this clone: Other DNA variants within this sample encode the same CDR3. The chain links TRBV7-6 to TRBJ2-7; TRBD2 is a possible D gene (5 bases). CDR3 length equals 13 residues. Germline values: CDR1 SGHVS, CDR2 FNYEAQ. V was trimmed by 3 bases and J by 3 bases, leaving 9 bases between them. CDR3 nucleotide sequence: TGTGCCAGCAGCTTGGGGAGAGGCTACGAGCAGTACTTC. Protein product: CASSLGRGYEQYF.

This chain joins TRBV9 and TRBJ2-3; 7 positions match TRBD2. The V gene's germline CDR1 is SGDLS and CDR2 YYNGEE. Trimming removed 4 bases from V and 2 bases from J; junction bases left unmatched: 10. This CDR3 spans 16 amino acids. The CDR3 region is CASSPSVGRYTDTQYF. CDR3 DNA sequence: TGTGCCAGCAGCCCCTCGGTCGGGAGGTACACAGATACGCAGTATTTT.

The V call is TRBV7-9, the J call TRBJ2-5, with D possibly matching TRBD2 (5 bases). This CDR3 spans 13 amino acids. Germline CDR1 is SEHNR and CDR2 is FQNEAQ (reference sequence). Trimming left V 5 bases short and J 5 bases short, with 12 bases between. The CDR3 is CASSRGNWETQYF. The CDR3 nucleotides read TGTGCCAGCAGCCGAGGGAATTGGGAGACCCAGTACTTC.

The gene calls are TRBV9 and TRBJ2-1, with 10 bases lining up with TRBD2. The CDR3 length is 14 residues. Unmatched junction bases numbered 6, after V lost 4 bases and J lost 8 bases. The germline V gene has CDR1 SGDLS and CDR2 YYNGEE. The CDR3, as DNA: TGTGCCAGCAGCTTCAGCGGGGGGGCCCATGAGCAGTTCTTC. Its protein product is CASSFSGGAHEQFF.

This clone is a singleton in its sample. The chain couples TRBV14 to TRBJ1-2, with 8 nucleotides matching TRBD1. V was pared by 4 bases and J by 9 bases, with 7 bases of the junction left unmatched. There are 13 residues in the CDR3. Germline V lookup: CDR1 SGHDN, CDR2 FVKESK. CDR3 protein: CASSPDRGRSYTF. The CDR3 nucleotides read TGTGCCAGCAGCCCCGACAGGGGAAGGAGCTACACCTTC.

The gene calls are TRBV9 and TRBJ1-5; D not certain. The CDR3 is 13 amino acids. Germline V gene data show CDR1 as SGDLS and CDR2 as YYNGEE. V was trimmed by 1 base and J by 6 bases, leaving 8 bases between them. The CDR3: CASSVIEGQPQHF. Here the CDR3 DNA reads TGTGCCAGCAGCGTAATAGAGGGTCAGCCCCAGCATTTT.

V and J are TRBV27 and TRBJ2-1, with TRBD1 matching over 8 bases. The CDR3 has 14 residues. The junction had 13 bases not matched to a gene; V was cut back by 10 bases and J by 8 bases. CDR1 and CDR2 from the germline V gene are MNHEY and SMNVEV (reference sequence). This CDR3 reads CATLQGAERDEQFF. DNA for the CDR3: TGTGCCACCCTTCAGGGGGCCGAAAGGGATGAGCAGTTCTTC.

CDR3 in DNA: TGTGCCAGCAGCCCAGGACTGGCCGAGGCACCCCTCCACTTT. It yields the protein CASSPGLAEAPLHF. The genes are TRBV11-2 and TRBJ1-6; D is undetermined. The germline CDR1 and CDR2 sequences are SGHAT and FQNNGV. This CDR3 region has 14 residues. V was shortened by 5 bases and J by 11 bases, with 16 bases between the two germline ends.

The chain employs TRBV12-2 and TRBJ1-6; the D call in the table, TRBD1, was not verified against the DNA. TRBV12-2 is termed a pseudogene. CDR3 length: 15 amino acids. As DNA, the CDR3 is TGTGCAAGTCGCCCAATGGGACAGGGGACTTCACCCCTCCACTTT. Translation: CASRPMGQGTSPLHF.

A single count supports this clone. The chain is built from TRBV7-2 and TRBJ1-2; D might be TRBD1 (5 bases). This CDR3 is 14 amino acids long. From germline, CDR1 is SGHTA and CDR2 FQGNSA. The V and J ends lost 11 bases and 7 bases respectively, with 23 bases between them. CDR3 sequence: CAVLKTGVIIGYTF. The CDR3 DNA reads TGTGCCGTCCTAAAGACGGGGGTAATAATTGGCTACACCTTC.

The DNA for the CDR3 is TGTGCCAGCAGTCTCACAGGGTTAGATACGCAGTATTTT. Protein product: CASSLTGLDTQYF. V and J are TRBV27 and TRBJ2-3, with a tentative D call TRBD1 (6 bases). In germline, CDR1 is MNHEY, CDR2 SMNVEV (reference sequence). The CDR3 runs 13 residues. V dropped 5 bases and J dropped 5 bases, with 11 bases sitting between them.

The V call is TRBV12-3 or TRBV12-4, the J call TRBJ1-1; possible D gene TRBD1, 5 bases. The CDR3 totals 13 residues. Between the trimmed V and J ends, which lost 8 bases and 4 bases, there was a span of 14 bases. The CDR3 loop is CASRGGGGTEAFF. CDR3 DNA sequence: TGTGCCAGCCGCGGTGGGGGAGGCACTGAAGCTTTCTTT.

The chain is built from TRBV5-1 and TRBJ1-2, with 11 bases lining up with TRBD1. The CDR3 runs 16 residues. Trimming took 5 bases from V and 2 from J; bases not matched to a gene: 8. Germline values: CDR1 SGHRS, CDR2 YFSETQ. The CDR3, as DNA: TGCGCCAGCAGGGTTCGTGGACAGGGGGCAAACTATGGCTACACCTTC. This codes for CASRVRGQGANYGYTF.

This clone was picked up a small number of times. V is TRBV3-1 (or the pseudogene TRBV3-2) and J is TRBJ1-5, with D unclear. V was trimmed by 0 bases and J by 0 bases, leaving 12 bases between them. Per the germline V gene, CDR1 is LGHDT and CDR2 is YNNKEL (reference sequence). CDR3 length: 17 residues. CDR3 DNA sequence: TGTGCCAGCAGCCAAGATTCTAGCGGTTATAGCAATCAGCCCCAGCATTTT. Amino acids: CASSQDSSGYSNQPQHF.

The rearrangement uses TRBV19 and TRBJ1-1, with 7 bases aligning to TRBD1. Looked up from germline, CDR1 is LNHDA and CDR2 is SQIVND (reference sequence). This CDR3 has 14 residues. Unmatched junction bases numbered 5, after V lost 3 bases and J lost 4 bases. CDR3: CASSMGQPSTEAFF. The CDR3, as DNA: TGTGCCAGTAGTATGGGACAGCCGAGCACTGAAGCTTTCTTT.

The DNA for the CDR3 is TGTGCCAGTAGTAAGGGAGACAGGGGGCGAAGGTTGAATGAAAAACTGTTTTTT. Protein sequence: CASSKGDRGRRLNEKLFF. The chain links TRBV19 to TRBJ1-4; TRBD1 matches at 10 bases. This CDR3 contains 18 residues. CDR1 and CDR2 (germline): LNHDA, SQIVND (reference sequence). J lost 5 bases, V lost 4 bases, and 13 bases had no gene match.

The chain recombines TRBV19 with TRBJ2-1; 8 bases fit TRBD2. Germline CDR1 LNHDA, CDR2 SQIVND (reference sequence). The length of the CDR3 is 13 residues. The junction had 6 bases not matched to a gene; V was cut back by 7 bases and J by 7 bases. The CDR3 DNA reads TGTGCCAGTACCCCGGGGGGGCAGAATGAGCAGTTCTTC. Translating it yields CASTPGGQNEQFF.

This clone was seen just once. V usage is TRBV3-1 (or the pseudogene TRBV3-2) and J usage is TRBJ1-5; TRBD1 aligns across 10 bases. The germline gives CDR1 LGHDT, CDR2 YNNKEL (reference sequence). V lost 4 bases and J lost 4; bases outside the gene matches: 4. This CDR3 region has 15 residues. CDR3 loop: CASSPTGGPNQPQHF. Here the CDR3 DNA reads TGTGCCAGCAGCCCGACAGGGGGCCCGAATCAGCCCCAGCATTTT.

The V call is TRBV19, the J call TRBJ1-3, with D possibly matching TRBD1 (6 bases). Trimming shortened V by 7 bases and J by 3 bases, and 16 bases separated the two germline ends. The germline gives CDR1 LNHDA, CDR2 SQIVND (reference sequence). The CDR3 spans 15 residues. CDR3 in DNA: TGTGCCAGTACCAGAGAAGGGGGTCGTGGAAACACCATATATTTT. This gives the protein CASTREGGRGNTIYF. Full variable domain (outside the CDR3, taken from reference TRBV19 and TRBJ1-3): DGGITQSPKYLFRKEGQNVTLSCEQNLNHDAMYWYRQDPGQGLRLIYYSQIVNDFQKGDIAEGYSVSREKKESFPLTVTSAQKNPTAFYLCASTREGGRGNTIYFGEGSWLTVV.

Only one count was recorded for this clone. The rearrangement uses TRBV6-5 and TRBJ1-6, with D hard to call. V was shortened by 11 bases and J by 0 bases, with 8 bases between the two germline ends. Germline CDR1 MNHEY, CDR2 SVGAGI. CDR3 length equals 13 residues. In nucleotides, the CDR3 is TGTGCCTCAAGGAGCTCCTATAATTCACCCCTCCACTTT. It translates to CASRSSYNSPLHF.

The CDR3 DNA reads TGTGCCAGCAGCCCTACGGCCGGGGTGGCTTTCTTT. This encodes CASSPTAGVAFF. The chain joins TRBV7-6 to TRBJ1-1; D gene uncertain. Per germline, CDR1 SGHVS and CDR2 FNYEAQ. The CDR3 spans 12 residues. The ends were cut back, 5 bases at V and 11 bases at J, with 15 bases in the middle. The full variable domain, its missing parts supplied by reference TRBV7-6 and TRBJ1-1, is GAGVSQSPRYKVTKRGQDVALRCDPISGHVSLYWYRQALGQGPEFLTYFNYEAQQDKSGLPNDRFSAERPEGSISTLTIQRTEQRDSAMYRCASSPTAGVAFFGQGTRLTVV.

J is TRBJ1-6 and V is TRBV19, with D maybe TRBD1 (5 bases). The CDR3 loop spans 14 amino acids. The V gene lost 8 bases and the J gene lost 6 bases, with 14 bases spanning the gap. Germline V CDR1 and CDR2: LNHDA, SQIVND (reference sequence). The chain's CDR3 is CASGPPRGNSPLHF. The CDR3 DNA reads as TGTGCCAGTGGTCCTCCTAGGGGTAATTCACCCCTCCACTTT.

The chain employs TRBV19 and TRBJ1-5, with TRBD1 identical over 7 bases. The trim removed 3 bases at V and 7 bases at J, leaving 12 bases unmatched. The CDR3 spans 16 residues. In germline, CDR1 is LNHDA, CDR2 SQIVND (reference sequence). As DNA, the CDR3 is TGTGCCAGTAGTATGGTGTCGGACAGGCCCGGGCAGCCCCAGCATTTT. It yields the protein CASSMVSDRPGQPQHF.